This T cell receptor (beta chain) was sequenced during a study of regulatory T cells in long-lasting Graves disease. On the study more broadly: Treatment with antithyroid drugs for over 5 years, together with positive TSH receptor antibodies, meant persistent Graves' disease.

Arm-PCR with iRepertoire HTBI primers amplified the CDR3 regions for these TCR beta libraries. TCRdb ran MiXCR on the multiplex PCR reads and lists one entry per CDR3 protein. The data show about 660,000 distinct CDR3 sequences, with approximately 29% seen just once and about two fifths held by the top ten. This clonotype has only a few counts. The time point is: persistent/refractory GD, antithyroid drugs over 5 years with positive TRAb. Preparation of the TCR library used RNA extracted from PBMCs. The specimen was peripheral blood mononuclear cells (PBMCs), collected when the disease was refractory, from a patient treated with antithyroid drugs. This clonotype was sampled from a female donor with Graves disease.

DNA of the CDR3: TGCAGTGCTAGTAGTCTCCGAGCCTCGAGAGAGACCCAGTACTTC. This codes for CSASSLRASRETQYF. V and J are TRBV20-1 and TRBJ2-5; no definite D call. The germline V and J ends were trimmed by 3 bases and 4 bases, with 18 bases remaining between them. This CDR3 has 15 residues. Germline CDR1 is DFQATT and CDR2 is SNEGSKA (reference sequence).